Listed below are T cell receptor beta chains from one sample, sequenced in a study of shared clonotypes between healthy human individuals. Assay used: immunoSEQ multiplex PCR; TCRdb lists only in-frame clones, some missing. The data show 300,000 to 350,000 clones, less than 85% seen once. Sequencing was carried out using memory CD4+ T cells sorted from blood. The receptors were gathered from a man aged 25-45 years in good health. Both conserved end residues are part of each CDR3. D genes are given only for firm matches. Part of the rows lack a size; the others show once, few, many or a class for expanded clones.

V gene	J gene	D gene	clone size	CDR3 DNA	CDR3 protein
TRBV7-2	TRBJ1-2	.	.	TGTGCCAGCAGCTCAACAGGGTTTGGCTACACCTTC	CASSSTGFGYTF
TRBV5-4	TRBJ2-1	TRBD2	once	TGTGCCAGCAGCCTGAAACAACTAGCGGAATACAATGAGCAGTTCTTC	CASSLKQLAEYNEQFF
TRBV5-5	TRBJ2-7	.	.	TGTGCCAGCAGCCAGTATCAGGGGAACTACGAGCAGTACTTC	CASSQYQGNYEQYF
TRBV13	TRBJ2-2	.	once	TGTGCCAGCAGCCCCGTGAGGGACGGGGAGCTGTTTTTT	CASSPVRDGELFF
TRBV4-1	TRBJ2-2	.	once	TGCGCCAGCAGCCAGCGGGCAGCGCGTGTTAGCACCGGGGAGCTGTTTTTT	CASSQRAARVSTGELFF
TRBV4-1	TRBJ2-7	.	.	TGCGCCAGCAGCCGGGAACTAGAGAGATACGAGCAGTACTTC	CASSRELERYEQYF
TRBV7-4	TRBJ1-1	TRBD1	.	TGTGCCAGCAGTCCCCGGACAGGGGGCACTGAAGCTTTCTTT	CASSPRTGGTEAFF
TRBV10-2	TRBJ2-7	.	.	TGCGCCAGCAGTGATCCGGGCCCCTTTTACGAGCAGTACTTC	CASSDPGPFYEQYF
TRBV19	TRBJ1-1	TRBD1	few	TGTGCCAGTAGTCCCGGGGACAGGGACGAAGCTTTCTTT	CASSPGDRDEAFF
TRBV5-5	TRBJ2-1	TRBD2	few	TGTGCCAGCAGCTGGACTAGCGGGACGCGGAATGAGCAGTTCTTC	CASSWTSGTRNEQFF
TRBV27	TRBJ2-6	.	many	TGTGCCAGCAGTTCCTCCCCCGCTGGGTATGGGGCCAACGTCCTGACTTTC	CASSSSPAGYGANVLTF
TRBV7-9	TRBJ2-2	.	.	TGTGCCAGCAGCTCCCTAAGTGGGCAGGTCTTAATCGGGGAGCTGTTTTTT	CASSSLSGQVLIGELFF
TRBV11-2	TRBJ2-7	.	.	TGTGCCAGCAGCCCCGCCTGGGGTCCCAACTACGAGCAGTACTTC	CASSPAWGPNYEQYF
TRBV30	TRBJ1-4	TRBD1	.	TGTGCCACAGAAACCGGGACAGGGGTAGGAAAACTGTTTTTT	CATETGTGVGKLFF
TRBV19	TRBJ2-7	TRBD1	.	TGTGCCAGTAGTATACAGCGCCAGGGGGACTACGAGCAGTACTTC	CASSIQRQGDYEQYF
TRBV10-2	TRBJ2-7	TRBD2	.	TGCGCCAGCAGGCCCGGGACTAGCGGGAGTGAAACCCACGAGCAGTACTTC	CASRPGTSGSETHEQYF
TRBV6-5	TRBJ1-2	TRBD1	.	TGTGCCAGCACCAAGGGGGCAGGCGGTTACTATGGCTACACCTTC	CASTKGAGGYYGYTF
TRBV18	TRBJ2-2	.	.	TGTGCCAGCTCACTATCGGGCCAATGGACCGGGGAGCTGTTTTTT	CASSLSGQWTGELFF
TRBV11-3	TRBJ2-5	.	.	TGTGCCAGCAGCCCCCACCCCGGGGGGACCCAGTACTTC	CASSPHPGGTQYF
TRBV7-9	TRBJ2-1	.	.	TGTGCCAGCAGCTTTCGGACGGCAGGGAATGAGCAGTTCTTC	CASSFRTAGNEQFF
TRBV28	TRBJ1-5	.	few	TGTGCCAGCAGCCAAGGGTTTTCCCACAATCAGCCCCAGCATTTT	CASSQGFSHNQPQHF
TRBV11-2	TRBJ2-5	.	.	TGTGCCAGCAGCTTAGGAGGGACCCAAGGGACCCAGTACTTC	CASSLGGTQGTQYF
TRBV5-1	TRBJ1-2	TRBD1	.	TGCGCCAGCAGCCAGACCGGGACAGGGGCTTATGGCTACACCTTC	CASSQTGTGAYGYTF
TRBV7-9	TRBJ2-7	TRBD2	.	TGTGCCAGCAGTTTCGCGATCGGGAGGGGGAAGGGCGAGCAGTACTTC	CASSFAIGRGKGEQYF
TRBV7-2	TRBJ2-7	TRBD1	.	TGTGCCAGCAGCTTAGCGGGTAGGGGGCGCCCCTACGAGCAGTACTTC	CASSLAGRGRPYEQYF
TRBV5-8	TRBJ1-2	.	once	TGTGCCAGCAGCCTGAACAGGGCTGGCTACACCTTC	CASSLNRAGYTF
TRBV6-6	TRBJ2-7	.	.	TGTGCCAGTAAGGGCGTGAATTCTGAGCAGTACTTC	CASKGVNSEQYF
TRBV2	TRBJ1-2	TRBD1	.	TGTGCCAGCAGGTCGGACAGGGGGCGCCGGCGGGAGGGCTACACCTTC	CASRSDRGRRREGYTF
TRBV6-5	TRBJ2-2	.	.	TGTGCCAGCAGGATTATAGCGAACACCGGGGAGCTGTTTTTT	CASRIIANTGELFF
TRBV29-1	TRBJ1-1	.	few	TGCAGCGGGTCGGGTTGGGCGACTGAAGCTTTCTTT	CSGSGWATEAFF
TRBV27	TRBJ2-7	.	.	TGTGCCAGCAGTTTGCGGCCACAGAGCTCCTACGAGCAGTACTTC	CASSLRPQSSYEQYF
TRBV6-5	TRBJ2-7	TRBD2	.	TGTGCCAGCAGTCTAGCGGGAGGAGTTTACGAGCAGTACTTC	CASSLAGGVYEQYF
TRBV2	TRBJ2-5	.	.	TGTGCCAGCTGTGATAACAGTTACCAAGAGACCCAGTACTTC	CASCDNSYQETQYF
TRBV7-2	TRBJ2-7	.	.	TGTGCCAGCAGCTTAAGGGAGGACTCCTACGAGCAGTACTTC	CASSLREDSYEQYF
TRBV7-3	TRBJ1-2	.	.	TGTGCCAGCAGCTTATCGGGGGGCTATGGCTACACCTTC	CASSLSGGYGYTF
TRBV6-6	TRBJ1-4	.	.	TGTGCCAGCAGTTACCCACATAGGGACAACGAAGAAAAACTGTTTTTT	CASSYPHRDNEEKLFF
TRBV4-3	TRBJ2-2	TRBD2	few	TGCGCCAGCGGGGGACTAGCGGGAGCTGGTACCGGGGAGCTGTTTTTT	CASGGLAGAGTGELFF
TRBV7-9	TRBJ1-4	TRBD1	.	TGTGCCAGCAGCCTAGGGACAGTCGATAATGAAAAACTGTTTTTT	CASSLGTVDNEKLFF
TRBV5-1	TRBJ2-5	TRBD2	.	TGCGCCAGCAGCTTGGATGGTAGCGGGACTGAGACCCAGTACTTC	CASSLDGSGTETQYF
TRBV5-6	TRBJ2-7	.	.	TGTGCCAGCAGCTTGGTAGGCTCCTCCGAGCAGTACTTC	CASSLVGSSEQYF
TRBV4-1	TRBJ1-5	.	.	TGCGCCAGCAGCCAATCAGGTCGGAATCAGCCCCAGCATTTT	CASSQSGRNQPQHF
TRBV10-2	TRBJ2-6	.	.	TGCGCCAGCAGTGAGTCGGGGGGATCGGGGGCCAACGTCCTGACTTTC	CASSESGGSGANVLTF
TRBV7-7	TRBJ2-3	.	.	TGTGCCAGCAGCTTACTTAGCGCCACAGATACGCAGTATTTT	CASSLLSATDTQYF
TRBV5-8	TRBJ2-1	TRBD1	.	TGTGCCAGCGGAAACCGGGACAGGCAGTTCAATGAGCAGTTCTTC	CASGNRDRQFNEQFF
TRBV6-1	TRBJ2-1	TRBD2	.	TGTGCCAGCAGTGCGACGTGGACTAGCGGCAATGAGCAGTTCTTC	CASSATWTSGNEQFF
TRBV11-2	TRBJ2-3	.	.	TGTGCCAGCAGTTACCGGGATACGCAGTATTTT	CASSYRDTQYF
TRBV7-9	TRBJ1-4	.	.	TGTGCCAGCAGCCCGAGGGACGGTTTTAATGAAAAACTGTTTTTT	CASSPRDGFNEKLFF
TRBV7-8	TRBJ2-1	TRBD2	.	TGTGCCAGCAGCTCCCCGGGGAGGACTAGCTACAATGAGCAGTTCTTC	CASSSPGRTSYNEQFF
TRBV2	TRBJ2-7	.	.	TGTGCCAGCAGTGCCCCCGTTAGTTCCTACGAGCAGTACTTC	CASSAPVSSYEQYF
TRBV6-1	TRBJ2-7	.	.	TGTGCCACCGCCAACGCGGGACCCTACGAGCAGTACTTC	CATANAGPYEQYF
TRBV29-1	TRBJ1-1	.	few	TGCAGCGTCGGGACCGGGAACACTGAAGCTTTCTTT	CSVGTGNTEAFF
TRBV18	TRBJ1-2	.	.	TGTGCCAGCTCACCACCGGTGACTAACTATGGCTACACCTTC	CASSPPVTNYGYTF
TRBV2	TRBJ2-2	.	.	TGTGCCAGCACCGCAACCGGGGAGCTGTTTTTT	CASTATGELFF
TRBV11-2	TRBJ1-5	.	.	TGTGCCAGCAGCTTAGATCAGGGGATAGGTCAGCCCCAGCATTTT	CASSLDQGIGQPQHF
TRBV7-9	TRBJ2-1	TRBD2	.	TGTGCCAGCAGTACTAGCGGGCCGTACAATGAGCAGTTCTTC	CASSTSGPYNEQFF
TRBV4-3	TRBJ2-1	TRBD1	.	TGCGCCAGCAGCCAAGACCCGGGACAGGGGGAAAATGAGCAGTTCTTC	CASSQDPGQGENEQFF
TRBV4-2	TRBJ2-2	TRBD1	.	TGTGCCAGCAGCCAAGATTTAAGGGGGCGGCCCGGGGAGCTGTTTTTT	CASSQDLRGRPGELFF